What follows are 27 T cell receptor beta chains derived from one specimen sequenced in a study of OX40 agonist ivuxolimab in advanced cancers. Assay used: immunoSEQ multiplex PCR; TCRdb lists only in-frame clones, some missing. The profile shows tens of thousands of clones, about 70% of them singletons. The source was CD4+ or CD8+ T cells sorted from blood, collected in a trial of the OX40 agonist ivuxolimab. These receptors all stem from an adult with an advanced solid tumor such as melanoma, head and neck, liver or kidney cancer.

V and J are TRBV25-1 and TRBJ2-3; D ambiguous. V dropped 1 base and J dropped 5 bases, with 19 bases sitting between them. CDR1 is MGHDK, CDR2 SYGVNS, per germline. The CDR3 totals 17 residues. The chain's CDR3 is CASSEFPELAILDTQYF. CDR3 nucleotide sequence: TGTGCCAGCAGTGAATTCCCGGAGCTTGCCATTTTAGATACGCAGTATTTT. The whole variable domain, filled in from reference TRBV25-1 and TRBJ2-3, reads EADIYQTPRYLVIGTGKKITLECSQTMGHDKMYWYQQDPGMELHLIHYSYGVNSTEKGDLSSESTVSRIRTEHFPLTLESARPSHTSQYLCASSEFPELAILDTQYFGPGTRLTVL.

The table lists this clone with a count of one. The chain has TRBV20-1 and TRBJ2-1; D may be TRBD2 (5 bases). Looked up from germline, CDR1 is DFQATT and CDR2 is SNEGSKA (reference sequence). The CDR3 is made up of 11 amino acids. The V and J ends lost 5 bases and 10 bases respectively, with 12 bases between them. The CDR3 DNA is TGCAGTGCTCCACTAGTTATGGAGCAGTTCTTC. This sequence encodes CSAPLVMEQFF.

V is TRBV23-1 and J is TRBJ1-6, with D tentatively TRBD1 (6 bases). TRBV23-1 is noted as an ORF with a role that remains uncertain. The CDR3 consists of 18 residues. V was clipped by 5 bases and J by 8 bases, with 25 bases between them. Written as DNA, the CDR3 is TGCGCCAGCAGTTCCCGTAACCTGAGGGGGACTTGGGATTCACCCCTCCACTTT. This encodes CASSSRNLRGTWDSPLHF.

Of note for this clone: The same CDR3 arises from other DNA sequences in this sample as well. CDR3 loop: CASSSPPDLREQYF. CDR3 DNA: TGTGCCAGCAGCTCCCCCCCTGACCTGCGCGAGCAGTACTTC. The V gene is TRBV7-3, the J gene TRBJ2-7; unclear D gene. The V end lost 4 bases, the J end lost 6 bases, and 16 bases lay between the germline ends. Looked up from germline, CDR1 is SGHTA and CDR2 is FQGTGA. This CDR3 is built from 14 residues.

By share, this clone ranks as medium-sized (0.01 to 0.1%). This chain links TRBV6-5 with TRBJ2-1, with TRBD2 matching over 10 bases. CDR1 and CDR2 from the germline V gene are MNHEY and SVGAGI. The CDR3 is made up of 16 amino acids. Germline trimming cut 0 bases from V and 2 bases from J; bases unmatched to any gene: 1. DNA for the CDR3: TGTGCCAGCAGTTACTCGAGCGGGGGGGCCTACAATGAGCAGTTCTTC. Translated: CASSYSSGGAYNEQFF.

The chain uses TRBV5-3 and TRBJ2-2, with unresolved D. TRBV5-3 is filed as an ORF, its function uncertain. V shed 5 bases and J shed 4 bases, with 12 bases lying between them. CDR3 length: 14 amino acids. The CDR3 region has the DNA TGTGCCAGAAGTAACTTTAACGGCACCGGGGAGCTGTTTTTT. It specifies CARSNFNGTGELFF.

This clone is labeled large. This sequence joins TRBV6-5 and TRBJ1-6; D not certain. CDR3 length: 13 residues. V lost 6 bases and J lost 7, with 10 bases in between. In germline, CDR1 is MNHEY, CDR2 SVGAGI. Here the CDR3 reads CASSPSLNSPLHF. The CDR3 DNA reads TGTGCCAGCAGCCCCTCGTTAAATTCACCCCTCCACTTT.

The chain carries TRBV9 and TRBJ1-2, with 7 bases aligning to TRBD1. Germline V gene sequence: CDR1 SGDLS, CDR2 YYNGEE. With V trimmed by 3 bases and J by 3 bases, 14 bases remained unmatched. The CDR3 sequence is 17 residues long. The CDR3: CASSASPTGNGDYGYTF. CDR3 bases: TGTGCCAGCAGCGCCTCACCGACAGGGAACGGGGACTATGGCTACACCTTC.

This rearrangement joins TRBV29-1 to TRBJ2-7; D gene uncertain. V dropped 3 bases and J dropped 2 bases, with 11 bases sitting between them. The CDR3 covers 13 residues. Per germline, CDR1 SQVTM and CDR2 ANQGSEA. CDR3 sequence: CSVDDTETYEQYF. In DNA form, the CDR3 reads TGCAGCGTTGACGACACGGAAACCTACGAGCAGTACTTC.

V and J are TRBV4-2 and TRBJ2-1; D tentatively fits TRBD1 or TRBD2 (6 bases each). Germline V gives CDR1 LGHNA, CDR2 YNFKEQ. The CDR3 is made up of 13 amino acids. With 5 bases removed from V and 6 bases from J, the gap between germline ends came to 11 bases. CDR3 sequence reads: CASSEGGGNEQFF. DNA of the CDR3: TGTGCCAGCAGCGAGGGGGGAGGCAATGAGCAGTTCTTC.

The CDR3 coding sequence is TGCGCCAGCAGCCAAGTTTTATCCGGCGGGGCCAAAAACATTCAGTACTTC. This gives the protein CASSQVLSGGAKNIQYF. This sequence joins TRBV4-1 and TRBJ2-4, with D perhaps TRBD2 (5 bases). The V gene's germline CDR1 is MGHRA and CDR2 YSYEKL. Trimming cost V 1 base and J 1 base, with 14 bases left between them. There are 17 residues in the CDR3.

The V gene is TRBV7-3, the J gene TRBJ1-1; TRBD1 matches at 9 bases. Unmatched junction bases numbered 2, after V lost 5 bases and J lost 4 bases. In germline, CDR1 is SGHTA, CDR2 FQGTGA. The CDR3 spans 13 residues. This CDR3 reads CASSPTGGTEAFF. The CDR3 DNA follows: TGTGCCAGCAGCCCGACAGGGGGCACTGAAGCTTTCTTT.

This chain uses TRBV10-3 with TRBJ1-4; 7 nucleotides match TRBD1. The J segment lost 2 bases and the V segment lost 11 bases, leaving 5 bases of the junction unmatched. Germline V gene sequence: CDR1 ENHRY, CDR2 SYGVKD. This CDR3 contains 13 residues. CDR3 nucleotides: TGTGCCTCCACAGGGGCCACTAATGAAAAACTGTTTTTT. Protein: CASTGATNEKLFF.

This chain uses TRBV19 with TRBJ2-1; 11 nucleotides match TRBD2. The CDR3 runs 16 residues. CDR1 is LNHDA and CDR2 is SQIVND in the germline V gene (reference sequence). V was pared by 5 bases and J by 5 bases, with 8 bases of the junction left unmatched. CDR3: CASSGETSGDNNEQFF. The CDR3 bases are TGTGCCAGTAGTGGGGAGACTAGCGGGGATAACAATGAGCAGTTCTTC. Full variable domain (outside the CDR3, taken from reference TRBV19 and TRBJ2-1): DGGITQSPKYLFRKEGQNVTLSCEQNLNHDAMYWYRQDPGQGLRLIYYSQIVNDFQKGDIAEGYSVSREKKESFPLTVTSAQKNPTAFYLCASSGETSGDNNEQFFGPGTRLTVL.

V is TRBV2 and J is TRBJ2-2; D gene uncertain. Looked up from germline, CDR1 is SNHLY and CDR2 is FYNNEI. Between the trimmed V and J ends, which lost 4 bases and 1 base, there was a span of 7 bases. The CDR3 has 14 residues. The CDR3: CASSVAVNTGELFF. Here the CDR3 DNA reads TGTGCCAGCAGTGTAGCAGTGAACACCGGGGAGCTGTTTTTT.

The V and J genes are TRBV28 and TRBJ2-5; TRBD1 matches 11 bases. Germline trimming cut 6 bases from V and 5 bases from J; bases unmatched to any gene: 8. Germline V CDR1 and CDR2: MDHEN, SYDVKM. The CDR3 loop spans 15 amino acids. Here the CDR3 DNA reads TGTGCCAGCAGCCCTACCGGACAGGGGGCGGAGACCCAGTACTTC. This encodes CASSPTGQGAETQYF.

The V gene is TRBV6-5, the J gene TRBJ1-2, with D perhaps TRBD1 (5 bases). Germline V lookup: CDR1 MNHEY, CDR2 SVGAGI. V lost 6 bases, J lost 2 bases, and 10 bases lay in between. CDR3 length: 13 amino acids. The CDR3 reads CASRRDGNYGYTF. The CDR3 DNA reads as TGTGCCAGCAGACGGGACGGCAACTATGGCTACACCTTC.

The J gene is TRBJ1-2, the V gene TRBV9; D may be TRBD1 (6 bases). The V gene's germline CDR1 is SGDLS and CDR2 YYNGEE. The CDR3 is made up of 14 amino acids. Between the trimmed V and J ends, which lost 3 bases and 1 base, there was a span of 10 bases. The CDR3 loop is CASSEGDLNYGYTF. CDR3 nucleotide sequence: TGTGCCAGCAGCGAGGGGGACCTTAACTATGGCTACACCTTC.

V is TRBV6-1 and J is TRBJ1-4, with 9 bases aligning to TRBD1. CDR1 and CDR2 (germline): MNHNS, SASEGT. The CDR3 runs to 14 residues. Trimming removed 6 bases from V and 10 bases from J; junction bases left unmatched: 9. The CDR3 DNA follows: TGTGCCAGCAGCTCCGACAGGGGGTTGACAAAACTGTTTTTT. Translation gives CASSSDRGLTKLFF.

CDR3 amino acids: CSVGTTYEQYF. CDR3 DNA sequence: TGCAGCGTGGGAACTACCTACGAGCAGTACTTC. The J gene is TRBJ2-7, the V gene TRBV29-1; D is uncertain. The CDR3 length is 11 residues. Trimming cost V 6 bases and J 2 bases, with 8 bases left between them. Germline CDR1 and CDR2: SQVTM and ANQGSEA.

This clone was seen a handful of times. CDR3 nucleotide sequence: TGCGCCAGCAGCCAAGACTCCGGGGGCTCCTACAATGAGCAGTTCTTC. Its translation: CASSQDSGGSYNEQFF. The chain has TRBV4-3 and TRBJ2-1; possibly TRBD2 for D (6 bases). Per the germline V gene, CDR1 is LGHNA and CDR2 is YSLEER. Trimming took 0 bases from V and 0 from J, leaving 9 bases between them. The CDR3 consists of 16 residues.

The chain joins TRBV9 to TRBJ2-1; 10 bases agree with TRBD1. The V segment lost 4 bases and the J segment 5 bases; nucleotides outside the gene matches: 6. The CDR3 is made up of 15 amino acids. Germline CDR1 and CDR2: SGDLS and YYNGEE. The CDR3 is CASSFWTGGNNEQFF. The CDR3 DNA reads as TGTGCCAGCAGCTTTTGGACAGGGGGGAACAATGAGCAGTTCTTC.

The chain uses TRBV9 and TRBJ2-1; 7 nucleotides match TRBD2. Looked up from germline, CDR1 is SGDLS and CDR2 is YYNGEE. V trimming: 0 bases; J trimming: 8 bases; junction bases outside the gene matches: 2. The CDR3 loop spans 13 amino acids. The DNA for the CDR3 is TGTGCCAGCAGCGTAGGTGGGGGGGATGAGCAGTTCTTC. Translation: CASSVGGGDEQFF.

This clone is medium-sized (0.01 to 0.1%) by share. The rearrangement links TRBV27 to TRBJ2-7; TRBD2 matches at 8 bases. Germline assignment: CDR1 MNHEY and CDR2 SMNVEV (reference sequence). The V and J ends lost 5 bases and 5 bases, in that order; junction bases with no gene match: 14. This CDR3 comprises 16 residues. The CDR3 DNA reads TGTGCCAGCAGTCCTGGTATGGGTAGCGGGGTTAACGAGCAGTACTTC. This codes for CASSPGMGSGVNEQYF.

This chain links TRBV10-3 with TRBJ2-1, with TRBD2 matching 9 bases. The CDR3 covers 15 residues. V shed 10 bases and J 9 bases; nucleotides not matched to a gene: 16. Germline assignment: CDR1 ENHRY and CDR2 SYGVKD. CDR3 amino acids: CASSQVAGGTGEQFF. In DNA form, the CDR3 reads TGTGCCAGCAGCCAGGTGGCGGGGGGGACCGGTGAGCAGTTCTTC.

The chain employs TRBV7-3 and TRBJ1-2; 9 bases align to TRBD1. V gave up 5 bases and J gave up 4 bases; unmatched junction bases: 5. CDR3 length equals 14 residues. In germline, CDR1 is SGHTA, CDR2 FQGTGA. The CDR3 bases are TGTGCCAGCAGCCCGGGGACAGGGTTCTATGGCTACACCTTC. Protein product: CASSPGTGFYGYTF.

V usage is TRBV7-8 and J usage is TRBJ2-7; 13 nucleotides match TRBD2. The CDR3 sequence is 18 residues long. Germline assignment: CDR1 SGHVS and CDR2 FQNEAQ. V was clipped by 1 base and J by 5 bases; unmatched bases: 11. For the CDR3, the DNA is TGTGCCAGCAGCTTAGTTAGTCTGGGCGGACTAGCGGGGGACGAGCAGTACTTC. Translated: CASSLVSLGGLAGDEQYF.